The 25 T cell receptor beta chains below all came from one sample that was sequenced in a study of blood T cell repertoires in COVID-19. Method: immunoSEQ multiplex PCR; TCRdb's copy keeps in-frame clones and lacks some. The table includes some 200,000 clones, around 90% detected once. The material sequenced was peripheral blood. The source is a man aged 35-49 years with active or convalescent COVID-19.

J is TRBJ2-7 and V is TRBV6-1; D might be TRBD2 (6 bases). This CDR3 region has 15 residues. Germline V gives CDR1 MNHNS, CDR2 SASEGT. V was shortened by 0 bases and J by 3 bases, with 12 bases between the two germline ends. CDR3 bases: TGTGCCAGCAGTGAAGCGGGTGGGGGGAGCTACGAGCAGTACTTC. The encoded protein is CASSEAGGGSYEQYF.

This clone was observed a single time. The rearrangement links TRBV6-5 to TRBJ2-1; 10 bases are a match to TRBD1. The CDR3 sequence is 15 residues long. Germline V lookup: CDR1 MNHEY, CDR2 SVGAGI. Germline trimming cut 10 bases from V and 8 bases from J; bases unmatched to any gene: 14. The CDR3: CATSGGTGVIDEQFF. In DNA, the CDR3 is TGTGCCACTTCGGGGGGGACAGGGGTTATCGATGAGCAGTTCTTC.

This clone has a handful of counts. This rearrangement joins TRBV19 to TRBJ1-4, with D possibly matching TRBD1 (6 bases). Trimming took 6 bases from V and 4 from J, leaving 12 bases between them. The germline gives CDR1 LNHDA, CDR2 SQIVND (reference sequence). The CDR3 spans 14 residues. The DNA of the CDR3 is TGTGCCAGTAGGCGACAGGCAAGTAATGAAAAACTGTTTTTT. Translating gives CASRRQASNEKLFF.

This clone was detected only once. This chain joins TRBV7-2 and TRBJ2-2; 9 bases map to TRBD1. Losses at the gene ends were 5 bases for V and 3 bases for J; bases not matched to a gene: 1. This CDR3 is built from 14 residues. The germline V gene encodes CDR1 SGHTA and CDR2 FQGNSA. CDR3 protein: CASSGTGYTGELFF. CDR3 nucleotides: TGTGCCAGCAGCGGGACAGGGTACACCGGGGAGCTGTTTTTT. The full variable domain, in which reference TRBV7-2 and TRBJ2-2 provide the parts outside the CDR3, is GAGVSQSPSNKVTEKGKDVELRCDPISGHTALYWYRQSLGQGLEFLIYFQGNSAPDKSGLPSDRFSAERTGGSVSTLTIQRTQQEDSAVYLCASSGTGYTGELFFGEGSRLTVL.

The gene calls are TRBV28 and TRBJ2-7; 14 positions agree with TRBD2. The CDR3 extends over 17 amino acids. Trimming took 2 bases from V and 5 from J; bases not matched to a gene: 8. The germline gives CDR1 MDHEN, CDR2 SYDVKM. CDR3 region: CASSLSGTSGSRHEQYF. CDR3 DNA: TGTGCCAGCAGTTTAAGTGGGACTAGCGGGAGTCGACACGAGCAGTACTTC.

This clone occurred once. The V and J genes are TRBV18 and TRBJ2-3; D perhaps matches TRBD2 (6 bases). Trimming took off 3 bases at V and 0 bases at J, with 7 bases between the two ends. This CDR3 is built from 14 residues. Germline lookup yields CDR1 KGHSH and CDR2 LQKENI. This CDR3 reads CASSPRESTDTQYF. CDR3 sequence (DNA): TGTGCCAGCTCACCCCGGGAGAGCACAGATACGCAGTATTTT.

This sequence joins TRBV11-3 and TRBJ2-7; D might be TRBD1 (5 bases). The CDR3 is 14 amino acids. The V gene's germline CDR1 is SGHNT and CDR2 YENEEA. Trimming cost V 0 bases and J 4 bases, with 10 bases left between them. The CDR3 spells CASSLDSGKYEQYF. As DNA, the CDR3 is TGTGCCAGCAGCTTAGATTCAGGGAAGTACGAGCAGTACTTC.

The rearrangement joins TRBV19 to TRBJ1-1; D may be TRBD1 (5 bases). CDR1 and CDR2 from the germline V gene are LNHDA and SQIVND (reference sequence). The CDR3 is 13 amino acids. V was trimmed by 3 bases and J by 4 bases, leaving 9 bases between them. CDR3 residues: CASSISGSTEAFF. For the CDR3, the DNA is TGTGCCAGTAGTATCTCAGGGTCCACTGAAGCTTTCTTT.

V gene TRBV18 combines with J gene TRBJ1-1, with TRBD1 as a possible D gene (5 bases). The germline CDR1 and CDR2 sequences are KGHSH and LQKENI. The V end was cut by 6 bases, the J end by 6 bases, with 14 bases between. This CDR3 region has 13 residues. This chain's CDR3 is CASSAQVQSEAFF. The CDR3 coding sequence is TGTGCCAGCTCTGCACAGGTTCAGTCTGAAGCTTTCTTT.

In this sample, this clone turned up once. This sequence joins TRBV7-2 and TRBJ2-3; TRBD2 aligns across 10 bases. The CDR3 sequence is 15 residues long. Germline CDR1 reads SGHTA; CDR2 reads FQGNSA. With 5 bases clipped from V and 2 bases from J, the junction kept 4 bases outside the gene matches. The chain's CDR3 is CASSVLAGFTDTQYF. The CDR3 DNA follows: TGTGCCAGCAGCGTACTAGCGGGGTTCACAGATACGCAGTATTTT.

This sequence joins TRBV9 and TRBJ2-5; tentative D call: TRBD1 (6 bases). The CDR3 length is 12 residues. Germline values: CDR1 SGDLS, CDR2 YYNGEE. V lost 6 bases and J lost 4, with 10 bases in between. CDR3 in DNA: TGTGCCAGCACAGGGGTGGGAGAGACCCAGTACTTC. The encoded protein is CASTGVGETQYF.

Of note for this clone: Other DNA variants within this sample encode the same CDR3. The gene calls are TRBV28 and TRBJ1-1, with TRBD1 matching over 7 bases. The CDR3 extends over 16 amino acids. Trimming at V came to 5 bases and at J to 0 bases, leaving 9 bases not matched to a gene. Germline V gene lookup returns CDR1 MDHEN and CDR2 SYDVKM. Written as DNA, the CDR3 is TGTGCCAGCAGTACCGGGACAGCAAAAGTGAACACTGAAGCTTTCTTT. Its translation: CASSTGTAKVNTEAFF. The variable domain in full, with the rest retrieved from reference TRBV28 and TRBJ1-1, is DVKVTQSSRYLVKRTGEKVFLECVQDMDHENMFWYRQDPGLGLRLIYFSYDVKMKEKGDIPEGYSVSREKKERFSLILESASTNQTSMYLCASSTGTAKVNTEAFFGQGTRLTVV.

The V gene is TRBV2, the J gene TRBJ2-5, with 7 bases fitting TRBD1. Germline V CDR1 and CDR2: SNHLY, FYNNEI. The CDR3 has 14 residues. Germline trimming cut 4 bases from V and 7 bases from J; bases unmatched to any gene: 9. This chain's CDR3 is CASSGQGNLGTQYF. The CDR3 DNA follows: TGTGCCAGCAGTGGACAGGGAAACTTGGGGACCCAGTACTTC.

The V call is TRBV11-3, the J call TRBJ2-3, with TRBD2 matching over 10 bases. With 2 bases clipped from V and 1 base from J, the junction kept 3 bases outside the gene matches. Germline CDR1 and CDR2: SGHNT and YENEEA. This CDR3 contains 16 residues. The CDR3 nucleotides are TGTGCCAGCAGCTTACGTACTAGCGGGGGCACAGATACGCAGTATTTT. It is translated as CASSLRTSGGTDTQYF.

The J gene is TRBJ1-1, the V gene TRBV19; possible D gene TRBD1, 5 bases. The CDR3 is made up of 14 amino acids. CDR1 and CDR2 from the germline V gene are LNHDA and SQIVND (reference sequence). Trimming cost V 1 base and J 1 base, with 7 bases left between them. The CDR3: CASSIAGKNTEAFF. The CDR3 DNA follows: TGTGCCAGTAGTATAGCAGGGAAGAACACTGAAGCTTTCTTT.

The chain couples TRBV27 to TRBJ2-3; unclear D gene. The V end lost 8 bases, the J end lost 0 bases, and 9 bases lay between the germline ends. The CDR3 covers 13 residues. Germline CDR1 and CDR2: MNHEY and SMNVEV (reference sequence). The CDR3 loop is CASLGGSTDTQYF. The CDR3 nucleotides read TGTGCCAGCCTCGGCGGAAGCACAGATACGCAGTATTTT.

V is TRBV6-2 or TRBV6-3 and J is TRBJ2-7; 11 bases agree with TRBD2. V was pared by 6 bases and J by 12 bases, with 25 bases of the junction left unmatched. Germline loops: CDR1 MNHEY, CDR2 SVGEGT. This CDR3 region has 18 residues. The CDR3 loop reads CASSLLLQLAGGHGRPYF. The CDR3 DNA is TGTGCCAGCAGCCTCCTTCTGCAGCTAGCGGGGGGCCACGGTCGTCCGTACTTC.

The chain recombines TRBV15 with TRBJ2-7; 8 bases are shared with TRBD2. V was pared by 1 base and J by 3 bases, with 5 bases of the junction left unmatched. The CDR3 loop spans 15 amino acids. Germline V gene data show CDR1 as LNHNV and CDR2 as YYDKDF (reference sequence). As DNA, the CDR3 is TGTGCCACCAGCAGAGTGGGTAGCGGGAACTACGAGCAGTACTTC. This codes for CATSRVGSGNYEQYF.

CDR3 sequence (DNA): TGTGCCAGCAGTTTAGGTCGGGTAGCGGGATACAATGAGCAGTTCTTC. Protein product: CASSLGRVAGYNEQFF. The V gene is TRBV27, the J gene TRBJ2-1, with 8 bases matching TRBD2. Germline-derived CDR1 and CDR2 are MNHEY and SMNVEV (reference sequence). The CDR3 runs 16 residues. V was pared by 2 bases and J by 4 bases, with 7 bases of the junction left unmatched.

The chain is built from TRBV4-3 and TRBJ1-1, with D unresolved. V lost 4 bases and J lost 0, with 15 bases in between. Germline CDR1 reads LGHNA; CDR2 reads YSLEER. There are 16 residues in the CDR3. CDR3 in DNA: TGCGCCAGCAGCCCTGCCGGAGGAACAGTGAACACTGAAGCTTTCTTT. It codes for CASSPAGGTVNTEAFF.

J is TRBJ1-1 and V is TRBV28; D gene ambiguous. Germline assignment: CDR1 MDHEN and CDR2 SYDVKM. V was pared by 4 bases and J by 0 bases, with 12 bases between. The CDR3 extends over 15 amino acids. Here the CDR3 reads CASSSWRLMNTEAFF. Written as DNA, the CDR3 is TGTGCCAGCAGTTCTTGGAGACTTATGAACACTGAAGCTTTCTTT.

The chain carries TRBV19 and TRBJ2-2; 13 bases fit TRBD2. The CDR3 sequence is 16 residues long. J was trimmed by 6 bases and V by 3 bases; bases with no gene match: 4. Germline CDR1 and CDR2: LNHDA and SQIVND (reference sequence). This CDR3 reads CASSIRTSGSPGELFF. The CDR3, as DNA: TGTGCCAGTAGTATCCGGACTAGCGGGAGCCCCGGGGAGCTGTTTTTT.

This chain links TRBV5-1 with TRBJ2-5; 11 bases are a match to TRBD1. With 4 bases clipped from V and 4 bases from J, the junction kept 9 bases outside the gene matches. The germline gives CDR1 SGHRS, CDR2 YFSETQ. The CDR3 contains 16 residues. CDR3 residues: CASSPYAGTGGETQYF. The CDR3 DNA reads TGCGCCAGCAGCCCCTATGCCGGGACAGGGGGAGAGACCCAGTACTTC.

The chain carries TRBV11-2 and TRBJ1-6; D uncertain. V lost 5 bases and J 0 bases, leaving 11 bases between the germline ends. This CDR3 region has 16 residues. Germline-derived CDR1 and CDR2 are SGHAT and FQNNGV. CDR3 protein: CASSRSTSSYNSPLHF. In DNA, the CDR3 is TGTGCCAGCAGCCGATCCACCAGCTCCTATAATTCACCCCTCCACTTT.

The rearrangement links TRBV19 to TRBJ1-3, with TRBD1 as a possible D gene (6 bases). Trimming removed 4 bases from V and 7 bases from J, with 17 bases in between. Germline V gene sequence: CDR1 LNHDA, CDR2 SQIVND (reference sequence). This CDR3 is built from 15 residues. The CDR3 sequence: CASSSAGTIGNTIYF. The CDR3 DNA reads as TGTGCCAGTAGTAGCGCCGGGACAATCGGGAACACCATATATTTT.